This T cell receptor (beta chain) was profiled in a study of T cell repertoires in cytomegalovirus infection. Study in general: Public TCR beta signatures indicated both CMV infection and matching HLA type. Study results and limitations: Cumulative public TCR beta family frequency identified CMV carriers with the relevant HLA. HLA-C-restricted CMV-specific TCR beta clonotypes were dominant in the ex vivo response.

V was clipped by 10 bases and J by 2 bases, with 12 bases between them. CDR3 size: 12 residues. The V gene's germline CDR1 is SEHNR and CDR2 FQNEAQ (reference sequence). This clonotype was seen at least ten times. Its antigen is not identified. MiXCR, run by TCRdb on the reads, gives a single entry per CDR3 protein. The table lists 310,000 or so distinct CDR3 sequences, 8% to 10% of them singletons. This TCR was sampled from a human donor in good health (CMV status not recorded). Some clones in this sample may be carry-over from other donors' samples. The chain carries TRBV7-9 and TRBJ2-7; a weak D match, TRBD2 (6 bases). The sample was PBMCs. The CDR3 protein is CATSGTPYEQYV. CDR3 in DNA: TGTGCCACCTCCGGGACTCCCTACGAGCAGTACGTC.